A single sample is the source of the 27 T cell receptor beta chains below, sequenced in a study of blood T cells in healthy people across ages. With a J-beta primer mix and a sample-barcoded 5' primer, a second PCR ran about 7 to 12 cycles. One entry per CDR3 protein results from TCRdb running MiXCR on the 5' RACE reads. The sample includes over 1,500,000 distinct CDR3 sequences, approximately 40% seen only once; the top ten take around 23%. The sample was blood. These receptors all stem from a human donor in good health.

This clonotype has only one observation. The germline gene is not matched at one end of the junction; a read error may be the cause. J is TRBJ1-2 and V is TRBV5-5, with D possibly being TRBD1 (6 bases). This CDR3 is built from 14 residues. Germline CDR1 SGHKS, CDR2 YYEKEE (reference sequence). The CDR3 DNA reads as TGTGCCAGCACCTTGTGGGGGGCCAACTATGGCTACACCTTC. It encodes CASTLWGANYGYTF.

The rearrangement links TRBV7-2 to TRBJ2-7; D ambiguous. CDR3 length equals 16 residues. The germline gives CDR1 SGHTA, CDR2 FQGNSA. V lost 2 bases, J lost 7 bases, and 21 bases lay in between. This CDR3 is CASSLQVGGSYNEQYF. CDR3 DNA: TGTGCCAGCAGCTTACAGGTCGGTGGGTCATACAATGAGCAGTACTTC.

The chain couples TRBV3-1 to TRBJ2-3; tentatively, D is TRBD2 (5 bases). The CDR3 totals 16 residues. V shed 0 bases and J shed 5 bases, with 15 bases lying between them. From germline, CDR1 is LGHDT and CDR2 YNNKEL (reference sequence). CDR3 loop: CASSQDNSDVGDTQYF. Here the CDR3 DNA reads TGTGCCAGCAGCCAAGATAATAGCGACGTGGGAGATACGCAGTATTTT.

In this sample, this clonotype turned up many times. The CDR3 sequence: CSVWGWGQVAFF. The DNA for the CDR3 is TGCAGCGTCTGGGGCTGGGGACAGGTCGCTTTCTTT. The V call is TRBV29-1, the J call TRBJ1-1; TRBD1 aligns across 8 bases. The CDR3 totals 12 residues. Germline V gene data show CDR1 as SQVTM and CDR2 as ANQGSEA. Germline trimming cut 6 bases from V and 11 bases from J; bases unmatched to any gene: 11.

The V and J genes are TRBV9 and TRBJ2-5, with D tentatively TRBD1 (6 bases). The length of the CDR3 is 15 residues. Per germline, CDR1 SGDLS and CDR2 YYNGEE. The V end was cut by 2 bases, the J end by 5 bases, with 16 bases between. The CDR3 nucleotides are TGTGCCAGCAGCGTCACAGGGCAGGGTGAGGAGACCCAGTACTTC. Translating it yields CASSVTGQGEETQYF.

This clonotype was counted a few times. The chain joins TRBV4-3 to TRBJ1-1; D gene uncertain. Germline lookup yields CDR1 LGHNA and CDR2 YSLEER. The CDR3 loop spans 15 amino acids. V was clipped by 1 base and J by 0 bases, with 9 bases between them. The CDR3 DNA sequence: TGCGCCAGCAGCCAAGGAAACGGGATGAACACTGAAGCTTTCTTT. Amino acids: CASSQGNGMNTEAFF.

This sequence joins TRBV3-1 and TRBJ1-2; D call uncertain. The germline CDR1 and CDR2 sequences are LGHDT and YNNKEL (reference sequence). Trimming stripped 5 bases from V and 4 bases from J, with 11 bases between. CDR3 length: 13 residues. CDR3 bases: TGTGCCAGCAGCACCGCCCCCCTCTATGGCTACACCTTC. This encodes CASSTAPLYGYTF.

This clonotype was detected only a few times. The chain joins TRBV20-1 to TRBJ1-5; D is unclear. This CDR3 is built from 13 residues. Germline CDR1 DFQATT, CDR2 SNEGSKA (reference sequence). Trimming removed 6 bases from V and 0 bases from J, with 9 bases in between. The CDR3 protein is CSAEGDSNQPQHF. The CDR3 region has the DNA TGCAGTGCGGAGGGTGATAGCAATCAGCCCCAGCATTTT.

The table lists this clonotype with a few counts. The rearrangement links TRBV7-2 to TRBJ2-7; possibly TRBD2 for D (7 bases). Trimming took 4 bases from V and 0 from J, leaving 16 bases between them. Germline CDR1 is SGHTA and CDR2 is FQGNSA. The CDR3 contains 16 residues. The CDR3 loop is CASSSFGGGLSYEQYF. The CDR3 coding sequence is TGTGCCAGCAGCTCATTTGGCGGGGGCCTCTCCTACGAGCAGTACTTC.

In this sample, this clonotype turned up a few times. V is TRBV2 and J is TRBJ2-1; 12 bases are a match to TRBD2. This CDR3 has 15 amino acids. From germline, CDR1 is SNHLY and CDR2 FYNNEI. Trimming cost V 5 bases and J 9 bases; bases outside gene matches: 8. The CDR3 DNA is TGTGCCAGCAGTATGACTAGCGGGGGAAGTCTTGAGCAGTTCTTC. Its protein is CASSMTSGGSLEQFF.

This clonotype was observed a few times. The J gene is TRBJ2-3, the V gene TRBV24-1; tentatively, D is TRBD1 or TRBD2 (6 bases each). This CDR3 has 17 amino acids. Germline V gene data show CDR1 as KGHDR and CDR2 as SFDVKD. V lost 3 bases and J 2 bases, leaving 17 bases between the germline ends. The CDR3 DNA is TGTGCCACCAGTGATCGAAACAGTGGGGGGCTCACAGATACGCAGTATTTT. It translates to CATSDRNSGGLTDTQYF.

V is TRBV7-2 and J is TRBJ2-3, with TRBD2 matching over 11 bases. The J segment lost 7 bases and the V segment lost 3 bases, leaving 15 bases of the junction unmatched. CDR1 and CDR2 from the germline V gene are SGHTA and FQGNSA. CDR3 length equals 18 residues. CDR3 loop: CASSFTTSSGGAMYTQYF. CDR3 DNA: TGTGCCAGCAGCTTCACAACCAGTAGCGGGGGGGCGATGTATACGCAGTATTTT.

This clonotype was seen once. This CDR3 reads CASSDRGGNGYTF. The CDR3 nucleotides read TGTGCCAGCAGCGACAGGGGAGGAAATGGCTACACCTTC. V and J are TRBV2 and TRBJ1-2; 8 bases are shared with TRBD1. J lost 6 bases, V lost 6 bases, and 6 bases had no gene match. CDR3 length: 13 amino acids. Germline V gene data show CDR1 as SNHLY and CDR2 as FYNNEI.

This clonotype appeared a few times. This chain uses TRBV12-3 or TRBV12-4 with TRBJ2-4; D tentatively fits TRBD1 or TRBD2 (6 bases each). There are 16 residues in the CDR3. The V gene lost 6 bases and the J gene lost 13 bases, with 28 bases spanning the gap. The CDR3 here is CASSPLGPGGEGEQYF. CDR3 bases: TGTGCCAGCAGCCCATTGGGACCCGGGGGCGAAGGGGAGCAGTACTTC.

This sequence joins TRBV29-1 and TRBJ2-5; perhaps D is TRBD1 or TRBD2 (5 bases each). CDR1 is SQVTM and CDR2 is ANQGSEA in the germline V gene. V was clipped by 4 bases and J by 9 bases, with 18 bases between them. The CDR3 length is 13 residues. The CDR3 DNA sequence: TGCAGCGTTGGCGCCAGGCAGGGAGCACCCCAGTACTTC. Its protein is CSVGARQGAPQYF. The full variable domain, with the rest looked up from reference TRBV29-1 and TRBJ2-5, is SAVISQKPSRDICQRGTSLTIQCQVDSQVTMMFWYRQQPGQSLTLIATANQGSEATYESGFVIDKFPISRPNLTFSTLTVSNMSPEDSSIYLCSVGARQGAPQYFGPGTRLLVL.

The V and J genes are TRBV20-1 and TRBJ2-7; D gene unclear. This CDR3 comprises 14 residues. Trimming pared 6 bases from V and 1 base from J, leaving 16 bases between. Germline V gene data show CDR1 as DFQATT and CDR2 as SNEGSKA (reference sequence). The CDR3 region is CSAKRNGPSYEQYF. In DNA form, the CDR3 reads TGCAGTGCGAAGCGAAACGGACCGTCCTACGAGCAGTACTTC.

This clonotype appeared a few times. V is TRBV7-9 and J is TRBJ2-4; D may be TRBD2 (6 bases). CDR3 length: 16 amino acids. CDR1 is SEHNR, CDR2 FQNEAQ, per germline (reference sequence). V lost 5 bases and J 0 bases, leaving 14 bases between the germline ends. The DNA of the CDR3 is TGTGCCAGCAGCCGAGAAGGCGGGATAGCCAAAAACATTCAGTACTTC. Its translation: CASSREGGIAKNIQYF.

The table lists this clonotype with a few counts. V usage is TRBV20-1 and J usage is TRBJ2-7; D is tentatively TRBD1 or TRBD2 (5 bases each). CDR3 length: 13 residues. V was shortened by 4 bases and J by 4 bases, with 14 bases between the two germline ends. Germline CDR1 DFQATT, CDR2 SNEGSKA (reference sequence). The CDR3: CSAKRGAGYEQYF. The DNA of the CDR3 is TGCAGTGCTAAAAGAGGGGCAGGGTACGAGCAGTACTTC.

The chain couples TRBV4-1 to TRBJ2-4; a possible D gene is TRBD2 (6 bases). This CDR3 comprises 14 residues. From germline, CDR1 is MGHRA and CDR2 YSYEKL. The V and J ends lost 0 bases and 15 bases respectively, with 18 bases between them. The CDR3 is CASSQEGLQSPRYF. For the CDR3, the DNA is TGCGCCAGCAGCCAAGAGGGACTTCAATCCCCTAGGTACTTC.

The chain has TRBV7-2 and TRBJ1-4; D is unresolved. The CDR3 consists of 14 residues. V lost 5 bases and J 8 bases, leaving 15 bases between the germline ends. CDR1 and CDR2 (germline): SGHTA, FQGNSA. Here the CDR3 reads CASSRPRVGEKLFF. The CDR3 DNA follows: TGTGCCAGCAGCCGCCCCCGGGTAGGGGAAAAACTGTTTTTT.

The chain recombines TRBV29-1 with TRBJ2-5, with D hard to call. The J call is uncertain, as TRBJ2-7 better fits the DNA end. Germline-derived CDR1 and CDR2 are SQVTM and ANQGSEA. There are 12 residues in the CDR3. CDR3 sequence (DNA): TGCAGCGTTGGTACGGACGTCTACGAGCAGTACTTC. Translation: CSVGTDVYEQYF.

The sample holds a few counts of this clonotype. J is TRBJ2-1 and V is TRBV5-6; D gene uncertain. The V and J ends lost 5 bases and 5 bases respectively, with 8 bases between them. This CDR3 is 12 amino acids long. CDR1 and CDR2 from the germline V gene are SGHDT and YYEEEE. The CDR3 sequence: CASRRPDNEQFF. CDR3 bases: TGTGCCAGCAGACGACCCGACAATGAGCAGTTCTTC.

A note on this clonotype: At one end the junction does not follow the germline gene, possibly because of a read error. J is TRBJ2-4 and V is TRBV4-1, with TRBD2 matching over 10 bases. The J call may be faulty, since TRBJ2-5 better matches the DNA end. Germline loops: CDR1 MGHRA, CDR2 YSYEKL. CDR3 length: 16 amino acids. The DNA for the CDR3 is TGCACCAGCAGCCACTTAGCGGGGGGCCATGAAGAGACCCAGTACTTC. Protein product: CTSSHLAGGHEETQYF.

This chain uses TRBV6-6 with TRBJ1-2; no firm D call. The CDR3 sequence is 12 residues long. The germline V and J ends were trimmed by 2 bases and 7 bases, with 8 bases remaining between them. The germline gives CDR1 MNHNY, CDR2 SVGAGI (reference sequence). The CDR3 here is CASSYGQIGYTF. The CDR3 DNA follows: TGTGCCAGCAGTTACGGGCAGATTGGCTACACCTTC.

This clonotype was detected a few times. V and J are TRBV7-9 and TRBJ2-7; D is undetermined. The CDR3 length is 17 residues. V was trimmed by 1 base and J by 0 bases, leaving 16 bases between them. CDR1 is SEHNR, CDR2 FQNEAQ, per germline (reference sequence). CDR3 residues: CASSLERAGSYSYEQYF. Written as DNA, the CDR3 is TGTGCCAGCAGCTTAGAACGGGCTGGCAGTTACTCCTACGAGCAGTACTTC.

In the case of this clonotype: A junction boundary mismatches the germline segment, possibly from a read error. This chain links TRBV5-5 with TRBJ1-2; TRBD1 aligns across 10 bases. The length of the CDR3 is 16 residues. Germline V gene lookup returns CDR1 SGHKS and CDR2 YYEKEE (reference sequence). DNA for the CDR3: TGTGCCTGCAGCCACCAACGACAGGGGGCCATCGGTGGCTACACCTTC. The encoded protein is CACSHQRQGAIGGYTF.

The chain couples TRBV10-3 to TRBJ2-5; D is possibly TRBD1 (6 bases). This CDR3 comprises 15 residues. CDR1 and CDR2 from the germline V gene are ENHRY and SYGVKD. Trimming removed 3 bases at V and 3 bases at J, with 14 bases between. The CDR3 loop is CAISDRTDKEETQYF. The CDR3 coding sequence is TGTGCCATCAGTGACCGGACAGATAAAGAAGAGACCCAGTACTTC.